A selection of T cell receptor beta chains follows, all from one sample in a study of OX40 agonist ivuxolimab in advanced cancers. The method was immunoSEQ multiplex PCR; TCRdb's version includes in-frame clones alone and lacks a portion of them. The sample consists of 95,000 or so clones, around 90% of them appearing once. The starting material was CD4+ or CD8+ T cells sorted from blood, obtained in a trial of the OX40 agonist ivuxolimab. The receptors derive from an adult with an advanced solid tumor such as melanoma, head and neck, liver or kidney cancer. Both conserved end residues are trimmed from each CDR3. The order of the fields is J gene, V gene, CDR3 protein.

>TRBJ1-2|TRBV6-5
ASSNRGREGYT
>TRBJ2-1|TRBV19
ASSMAGPTSGDYNEQF
>TRBJ1-6|TRBV2
ASSDVISLH
>TRBJ2-7|TRBV21-1
ASSNTRLAYEQY
>TRBJ2-2|TRBV10-2
ASSVLAGGPLRTGELF
>TRBJ2-5|TRBV18
ASSGGPETQY
>TRBJ1-2|TRBV7-2
ASSGAGGYT
>TRBJ1-5|TRBV11-2
ASSFHSGQGGQPQH
>TRBJ1-2|TRBV6-5
ASSYSTSSNYGYT
>TRBJ1-2|TRBV27
ASSSLQGANYGYT
>TRBJ2-7|TRBV27
ASSLLSGRGAPYEQY
>TRBJ1-1|TRBV19
ASSTNRALNTEAF
>TRBJ1-2|TRBV27
ASSLTSRDSYGYT
>TRBJ2-5|TRBV7-9
ASSFGLASQETQY
>TRBJ2-7|TRBV6-5
ASSSGLAGYEQY
>TRBJ2-7|TRBV30
ACSRRSYEQY
>TRBJ2-7|TRBV6-1
ASSASAAEQY
>TRBJ2-3|TRBV6-6
ASSFPGTSSTDTQY
>TRBJ2-5|TRBV2
ASSVRQETQY
>TRBJ1-2|TRBV6-6
ASSYGRGLGYT
>TRBJ2-1|TRBV18
ASSPIGLEGNEQF
>TRBJ1-1|TRBV6-5
ASSEMADNTEAF
>TRBJ2-7|TRBV5-1
ASSLGTANFYEQY
>TRBJ2-2|TRBV5-1
ASSSAGGITGELF
>TRBJ2-1|TRBV6-5
ASSPGGVYNEQF
>TRBJ1-2|TRBV5-1
ASKTQEGRYGYT
>TRBJ2-3|TRBV5-1
ASSSLAGGSTDTQY
>TRBJ2-2|TRBV7-6
ASSLASSSTGPTGELF
>TRBJ2-3|TRBV6-4
ASAVSGFTDTQY
>TRBJ2-5|TRBV23-1
ASSPRHGIETQY
>TRBJ1-4|TRBV6-5
ASSGDSPKLF
>TRBJ1-2|TRBV19
ASRHRTGIYGYT
>TRBJ2-2|TRBV6-4
ASSEGYNTGELF
>TRBJ2-3|TRBV7-3
ASSLSGTETDTQY
>TRBJ2-1|TRBV20-1
SARDIPQQF
>TRBJ2-7|TRBV4-1
ASSQDDRGGEQY
>TRBJ1-3|TRBV18
ASSPFAGSQHFGNTIY
>TRBJ1-3|TRBV2
ATAGQGSFSGNTIY
>TRBJ2-7|TRBV5-5
ASSLGQGASYEQY
>TRBJ2-2|TRBV19
ASRPAGSNGELF
>TRBJ1-2|TRBV5-4
ASSPLTNYGYT
>TRBJ1-2|TRBV6-5
ASSLQPTQGGYT
>TRBJ2-7|TRBV4-2
ASSQKPSGGYEQY
>TRBJ2-7|TRBV11-2
ASSWQGGMIYEQY
>TRBJ2-1|TRBV9
ASSVRGSLSYNEQF
>TRBJ1-1|TRBV7-3
ASSLDPGQTEAF